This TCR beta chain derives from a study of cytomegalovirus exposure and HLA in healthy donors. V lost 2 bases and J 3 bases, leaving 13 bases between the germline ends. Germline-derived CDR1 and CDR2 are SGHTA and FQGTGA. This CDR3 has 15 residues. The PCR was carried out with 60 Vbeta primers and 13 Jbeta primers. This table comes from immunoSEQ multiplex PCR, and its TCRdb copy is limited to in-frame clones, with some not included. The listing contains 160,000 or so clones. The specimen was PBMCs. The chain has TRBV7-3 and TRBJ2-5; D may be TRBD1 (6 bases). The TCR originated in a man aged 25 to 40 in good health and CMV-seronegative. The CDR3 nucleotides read TGTGCCAGCAGCTTATATCAGGGGCCGGAAGAGACCCAGTACTTC. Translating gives CASSLYQGPEETQYF.